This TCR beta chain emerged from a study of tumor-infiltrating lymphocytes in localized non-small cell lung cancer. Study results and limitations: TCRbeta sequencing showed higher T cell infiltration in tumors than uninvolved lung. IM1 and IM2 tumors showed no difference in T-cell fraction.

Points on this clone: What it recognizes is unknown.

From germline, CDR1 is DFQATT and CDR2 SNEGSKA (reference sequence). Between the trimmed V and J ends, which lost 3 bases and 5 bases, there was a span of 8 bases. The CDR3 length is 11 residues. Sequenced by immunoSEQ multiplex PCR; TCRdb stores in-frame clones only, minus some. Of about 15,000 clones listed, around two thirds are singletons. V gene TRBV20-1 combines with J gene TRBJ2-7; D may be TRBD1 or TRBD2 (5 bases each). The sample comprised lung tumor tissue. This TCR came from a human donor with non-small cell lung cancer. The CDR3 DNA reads TGCAGTGCTAGTATGGGACACGAGCAGTACTTC. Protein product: CSASMGHEQYF.